These 28 T cell receptor beta chains were all obtained from the same sample, sequenced in a study of blood T cell repertoires in COVID-19. Method: immunoSEQ multiplex PCR; TCRdb's copy keeps in-frame clones and lacks some. In the table there are approximately 220,000 clones, 70% to 90% of which are singletons. The source material was peripheral blood. All receptors come from a man in his forties with acute or convalescent COVID-19.

This clone was detected only a few times. This chain links TRBV6-1 with TRBJ2-7, with 12 bases that match TRBD2. The CDR3 loop spans 15 amino acids. The V segment lost 3 bases and the J segment 4 bases; nucleotides outside the gene matches: 4. Per the germline V gene, CDR1 is MNHNS and CDR2 is SASEGT. The CDR3: CASSEWTSGAYEQYF. The DNA for the CDR3 is TGTGCCAGCAGTGAGTGGACTAGCGGGGCGTACGAGCAGTACTTC.

V and J are TRBV6-2 or TRBV6-3 and TRBJ2-1; 12 bases agree with TRBD2. The germline CDR1 and CDR2 sequences are MNHEY and SVGEGT. The CDR3 extends over 18 amino acids. V gave up 6 bases and J gave up 6 bases; unmatched junction bases: 15. CDR3 sequence reads: CASSNPPRLAGVGNEQFF. In nucleotides, the CDR3 is TGTGCCAGCAGCAACCCCCCGCGACTAGCGGGAGTAGGCAATGAGCAGTTCTTC.

This chain connects TRBV7-6 to TRBJ2-4; a weak D match, TRBD1 (6 bases). Per the germline V gene, CDR1 is SGHVS and CDR2 is FNYEAQ. This CDR3 has 14 amino acids. Trimming cost V 5 bases and J 8 bases, with 16 bases left between them. Written as DNA, the CDR3 is TGTGCCAGCAGCCCCGGAGGTAGGGGGTACATTCAGTACTTC. This gives the protein CASSPGGRGYIQYF. Supplemented by reference TRBV7-6 and TRBJ2-4, the full variable domain reads GAGVSQSPRYKVTKRGQDVALRCDPISGHVSLYWYRQALGQGPEFLTYFNYEAQQDKSGLPNDRFSAERPEGSISTLTIQRTEQRDSAMYRCASSPGGRGYIQYFGAGTRLSVL.

In its sample, this clone was seen once. The chain employs TRBV6-5 and TRBJ1-1; 7 bases are shared with TRBD1. Germline V gene lookup returns CDR1 MNHEY and CDR2 SVGAGI. J gave up 0 bases and V 6 bases, and 7 bases lay outside the gene matches. The CDR3 extends over 15 amino acids. The CDR3 region is CASRGQLYLNTEAFF. For the CDR3, the DNA is TGTGCCAGCAGGGGACAGCTATATTTGAACACTGAAGCTTTCTTT.

V and J are TRBV18 and TRBJ2-7; D gene unclear. The V end was cut by 5 bases, the J end by 6 bases, with 11 bases between. CDR3 length: 12 amino acids. Germline values: CDR1 KGHSH, CDR2 LQKENI. The CDR3 reads CASSSDLGEQYF. The CDR3 DNA reads as TGTGCCAGCTCATCCGACTTGGGCGAGCAGTACTTC.

The table lists this clone with a count of one. The chain couples TRBV5-1 to TRBJ2-3; 12 bases line up with TRBD2. From germline, CDR1 is SGHRS and CDR2 YFSETQ. The CDR3 has 17 residues. The V gene end was trimmed by 1 base and the J gene end by 2 bases; junction bases not matched to a gene: 5. Here the CDR3 reads CASSLMGTSGPTDTQYF. Here the CDR3 DNA reads TGCGCCAGCAGCTTGATGGGGACTAGCGGGCCCACAGATACGCAGTATTTT.

The genes are TRBV2 and TRBJ2-3; the match to TRBD2 covers 16 bases. In germline, CDR1 is SNHLY, CDR2 FYNNEI. The CDR3 has 17 amino acids. V shed 6 bases, J shed 1 base, and the junction held 4 bases outside the gene matches. The CDR3 DNA reads TGTGCCAGCAGGGGACTAGCGGGGGGGCTGGGCACAGATACGCAGTATTTT. This encodes CASRGLAGGLGTDTQYF.

The chain uses TRBV27 and TRBJ1-1; 8 bases align to TRBD1. The germline V gene has CDR1 MNHEY and CDR2 SMNVEV (reference sequence). J was trimmed by 5 bases and V by 4 bases; bases with no gene match: 12. This CDR3 spans 16 amino acids. This CDR3 is CASSSELRGRRTEAFF. CDR3 nucleotide sequence: TGTGCCAGCAGTTCCGAACTCAGGGGGCGGCGTACTGAAGCTTTCTTT.

The V gene is TRBV2, the J gene TRBJ2-7, with 9 positions matching TRBD2. Losses at the gene ends were 5 bases for V and 4 bases for J; bases not matched to a gene: 9. The CDR3 has 15 amino acids. The V gene's germline CDR1 is SNHLY and CDR2 FYNNEI. In DNA, the CDR3 is TGTGCCAGCAGTTCCTCGCGGGGGGGCCCGTACGAGCAGTACTTC. Translated, it gives CASSSSRGGPYEQYF.

V and J are TRBV5-1 and TRBJ1-1, with D unresolved. V was shortened by 3 bases and J by 4 bases, with 16 bases between the two germline ends. The germline gives CDR1 SGHRS, CDR2 YFSETQ. The CDR3 is 15 residues long. Here the CDR3 reads CASSSRPEGSTEAFF. DNA for the CDR3: TGCGCCAGCAGCTCGCGGCCTGAGGGATCCACTGAAGCTTTCTTT.

This clone was detected only once. The chain joins TRBV9 to TRBJ2-7, with D perhaps TRBD2 (6 bases). The CDR3 consists of 18 residues. Germline assignment: CDR1 SGDLS and CDR2 YYNGEE. The V gene lost 4 bases and the J gene lost 3 bases, with 26 bases spanning the gap. In nucleotides, the CDR3 is TGTGCCAGCAGCACCCCGGGAGCCTCGATGGTCTCCCTCTACGAGCAGTACTTC. Translating gives CASSTPGASMVSLYEQYF.

J is TRBJ2-6 and V is TRBV9, with D possibly being TRBD2 (7 bases). CDR3 length equals 15 residues. V was pared by 4 bases and J by 2 bases, with 10 bases between. The germline V gene encodes CDR1 SGDLS and CDR2 YYNGEE. The CDR3: CASSRRGPGANVLTF. The CDR3 DNA is TGTGCCAGCAGCCGGCGGGGGCCTGGGGCCAACGTCCTGACTTTC. The whole variable domain, filled in from reference TRBV9 and TRBJ2-6, reads DSGVTQTPKHLITATGQRVTLRCSPRSGDLSVYWYQQSLDQGLQFLIQYYNGEERAKGNILERFSAQQFPDLHSELNLSSLELGDSALYFCASSRRGPGANVLTFGAGSRLTVL.

V and J are TRBV4-1 and TRBJ2-7; the D gene is possibly TRBD2 (6 bases). V shed 4 bases and J shed 7 bases, with 14 bases lying between them. CDR3 size: 13 residues. Germline-derived CDR1 and CDR2 are MGHRA and YSYEKL. CDR3 protein: CASSLGPGVEQYF. In DNA form, the CDR3 reads TGCGCCAGCAGCCTGGGCCCGGGGGTGGAGCAGTACTTC.

V is TRBV6-5 and J is TRBJ1-4; tentative D call: TRBD1 (5 bases). CDR1 is MNHEY and CDR2 is SVGAGI in the germline V gene. This CDR3 has 14 residues. V was pared by 2 bases and J by 8 bases, with 12 bases between. The CDR3 DNA is TGTGCCAGCAGTTACCAGGGTGGTTCGGAAAAACTGTTTTTT. Its translation: CASSYQGGSEKLFF.

This clone was found once. J is TRBJ2-5 and V is TRBV18; the match to TRBD1 covers 9 bases. CDR3 length equals 15 residues. Germline CDR1 and CDR2: KGHSH and LQKENI. After removal of 4 bases from V and 2 bases from J, the junction contained 5 bases not matched to a gene. The CDR3 loop is CASSQSGTGQETQYF. The CDR3 DNA reads as TGTGCCAGCTCACAATCGGGGACAGGGCAAGAGACCCAGTACTTC. The full variable domain, with the rest looked up from reference TRBV18 and TRBJ2-5, is NAGVMQNPRHLVRRRGQEARLRCSPMKGHSHVYWYRQLPEEGLKFMVYLQKENIIDESGMPKERFSAEFPKEGPSILRIQQVVRGDSAAYFCASSQSGTGQETQYFGPGTRLLVL.

This clone came up once. The rearrangement uses TRBV25-1 and TRBJ2-7; 11 bases are shared with TRBD2. Germline V lookup: CDR1 MGHDK, CDR2 SYGVNS. Unmatched junction bases numbered 4, after V lost 3 bases and J lost 3 bases. The CDR3 has 15 amino acids. The CDR3 reads CASSDSGRGYYEQYF. The CDR3, as DNA: TGTGCCAGCAGTGATAGCGGGAGGGGGTACTACGAGCAGTACTTC.

The V gene is TRBV6-5, the J gene TRBJ2-7, with D possibly matching TRBD2 (5 bases). The germline V and J ends were trimmed by 6 bases and 6 bases, with 12 bases remaining between them. The V gene's germline CDR1 is MNHEY and CDR2 SVGAGI. CDR3 length equals 12 residues. The CDR3 nucleotides are TGTGCCAGCAGGGACCCCGCGGGCGAGCAGTACTTC. This gives the protein CASRDPAGEQYF.

The chain is built from TRBV7-9 and TRBJ2-3; tentative D call: TRBD2 (5 bases). The CDR3 contains 15 residues. The germline V gene encodes CDR1 SEHNR and CDR2 FQNEAQ (reference sequence). V lost 3 bases, J lost 0 bases, and 10 bases lay in between. CDR3 bases: TGTGCCAGCAGCTTCGAACGGACTAGCACAGATACGCAGTATTTT. The encoded protein is CASSFERTSTDTQYF.

The chain uses TRBV28 and TRBJ2-5; TRBD1 agrees at 8 bases. The germline V gene has CDR1 MDHEN and CDR2 SYDVKM. The V segment lost 5 bases and the J segment 3 bases; nucleotides outside the gene matches: 5. This CDR3 has 14 residues. The chain's CDR3 is CASSAPTGEETQYF. The CDR3 region has the DNA TGTGCCAGCAGTGCCCCGACAGGGGAAGAGACCCAGTACTTC.

Remarks on this clone: Other DNA sequences from this sample encode an identical CDR3 as well. J is TRBJ2-2 and V is TRBV4-1; 9 nucleotides line up with TRBD1. The CDR3 contains 16 residues. The trim removed 0 bases at V and 5 bases at J, leaving 4 bases unmatched. Germline V CDR1 and CDR2: MGHRA, YSYEKL. For the CDR3, the DNA is TGCGCCAGCAGCCAAGAGGACAGGGGAAGGACCGGGGAGCTGTTTTTT. Its translation is CASSQEDRGRTGELFF.

In its sample, this clone was seen a few times. The chain is built from TRBV7-9 and TRBJ1-6; D gene uncertain. Between the trimmed V and J ends, which lost 5 bases and 11 bases, there was a span of 13 bases. CDR1 is SEHNR and CDR2 is FQNEAQ in the germline V gene (reference sequence). The CDR3 loop spans 13 amino acids. In nucleotides, the CDR3 is TGTGCCAGCAGCCGAGAGCAGGTAGCACCCCTCCACTTT. Amino acids: CASSREQVAPLHF.

This sequence joins TRBV7-2 and TRBJ1-5; 11 positions agree with TRBD1. The length of the CDR3 is 16 residues. CDR1 and CDR2 (germline): SGHTA, FQGNSA. The V and J ends lost 3 bases and 0 bases, in that order; junction bases with no gene match: 1. This CDR3 is CASSLDRGHSNQPQHF. In nucleotides, the CDR3 is TGTGCCAGCAGCTTGGACAGGGGGCATAGCAATCAGCCCCAGCATTTT.

This clone is a singleton in its sample. This chain links TRBV5-1 with TRBJ2-3; 8 nucleotides match TRBD2. V was clipped by 0 bases and J by 0 bases; unmatched bases: 9. CDR1 SGHRS and CDR2 YFSETQ come from the germline V gene. This CDR3 comprises 18 residues. Here the CDR3 reads CASSLAMLAGTSTDTQYF. CDR3 DNA: TGCGCCAGCAGCTTGGCGATGTTAGCGGGGACTAGCACAGATACGCAGTATTTT.

The chain couples TRBV12-3 or TRBV12-4 to TRBJ2-3; TRBD1 agrees at 7 bases. This CDR3 is 13 amino acids long. With 8 bases clipped from V and 4 bases from J, the junction kept 6 bases outside the gene matches. CDR3 sequence: CASGQGVSDTQYF. The CDR3 region has the DNA TGTGCCAGCGGGCAGGGGGTTTCAGATACGCAGTATTTT.

A remark on this clone: Other DNA sequences of this sample code for an identical CDR3. The rearrangement links TRBV12-3 or TRBV12-4 to TRBJ1-2; possible D gene TRBD1, 6 bases. The CDR3 extends over 12 amino acids. Trimming left V 5 bases short and J 4 bases short, with 8 bases between. The CDR3 DNA sequence: TGTGCCAGCAGTCAGACAGGCTATGGCTACACCTTC. This codes for CASSQTGYGYTF.

There are a few counts of this clone. Different DNA sequences within this sample yield the same CDR3. The genes are TRBV5-1 and TRBJ1-1; weak D call: TRBD1 (6 bases). The V and J ends lost 1 base and 0 bases respectively, with 10 bases between them. The CDR3 loop spans 15 amino acids. The germline V gene has CDR1 SGHRS and CDR2 YFSETQ. The CDR3 region has the DNA TGCGCCAGCAGCTTGCGGACAGATATGAACACTGAAGCTTTCTTT. This sequence encodes CASSLRTDMNTEAFF.

The chain recombines TRBV14 with TRBJ1-1, with D maybe TRBD1 (6 bases). Germline V gene sequence: CDR1 SGHDN, CDR2 FVKESK. The CDR3 loop spans 16 amino acids. V lost 2 bases to trimming and J lost 0 bases, with 13 bases between them. The CDR3 coding sequence is TGTGCCAGCAGCCAATTAGGGGGAGGGGTGAACACTGAAGCTTTCTTT. Protein sequence: CASSQLGGGVNTEAFF.

The chain combines TRBV10-1 with TRBJ2-2; D unresolved. This CDR3 contains 14 residues. From germline, CDR1 is WNHNN and CDR2 SYGVQD (reference sequence). The V gene lost 5 bases and the J gene lost 6 bases, with 13 bases spanning the gap. The CDR3 DNA reads TGCGCCAGCAGTACCATGGCCACAGCCGGGGAGCTGTTTTTT. Its protein product is CASSTMATAGELFF.